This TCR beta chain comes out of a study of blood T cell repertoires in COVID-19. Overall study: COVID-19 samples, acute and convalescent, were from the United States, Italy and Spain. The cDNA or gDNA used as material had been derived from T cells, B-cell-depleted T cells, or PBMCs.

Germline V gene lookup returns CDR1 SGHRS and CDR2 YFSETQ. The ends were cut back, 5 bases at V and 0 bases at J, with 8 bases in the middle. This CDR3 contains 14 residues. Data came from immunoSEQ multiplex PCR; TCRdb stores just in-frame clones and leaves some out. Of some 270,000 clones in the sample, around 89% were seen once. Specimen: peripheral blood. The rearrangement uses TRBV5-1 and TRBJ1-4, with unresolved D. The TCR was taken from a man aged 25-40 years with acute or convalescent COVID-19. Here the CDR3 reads CASREITTNEKLFF. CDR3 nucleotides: TGCGCCAGCAGAGAGATTACAACTAATGAAAAACTGTTTTTT.